This TCR beta chain was recorded in a study of blood T cell repertoires in COVID-19. Turning to the study itself: Acute and convalescent COVID-19 samples came from the United States, Italy and Spain.

Using immunoSEQ multiplex PCR, the repertoire was profiled, and TCRdb retains in-frame clones only, with some absent. The sample lists about 130,000 clones; 55% to 75% were seen once. The ends were cut back, 0 bases at V and 4 bases at J, with 13 bases in the middle. The CDR3 runs 16 residues. Germline V gene lookup returns CDR1 SEHNR and CDR2 FQNEAQ (reference sequence). The table lists this clone with a few counts. Sequenced sample: peripheral blood. The chain has TRBV7-9 and TRBJ1-5; D possibly corresponds to TRBD1 (5 bases). The TCR originated in a woman in her seventies with acute or convalescent COVID-19. CDR3 DNA: TGTGCCAGCAGCTTAGCTGGCCAGGGAGGAAATCAGCCCCAGCATTTT. Translating gives CASSLAGQGGNQPQHF.